The source of this TCR beta chain is a study of control samples from healthy donors and cancer patients. The CDR3 sequence is 14 residues long. Germline V CDR1 and CDR2: MNHEY, SMNVEV (reference sequence). The V end was cut by 3 bases, the J end by 7 bases, with 13 bases between. Some clones are missing from TCRdb's copy, which holds only in-frame ones; the method was immunoSEQ multiplex PCR. The top ten hold about 0.6% of the sample, which has 100,000 to 150,000 clones, about 92% seen once. The TCR comes from a man older than 75 with head and neck cancer. The V and J genes are TRBV27 and TRBJ1-5; D unclear. Sequencing was carried out using PBMCs. The CDR3 DNA sequence: TGTGCCAGCAGTTTGGCCGGGGTTGGACAGCCCCAGCATTTT. It is translated as CASSLAGVGQPQHF.